Shown below are 13 T cell receptor beta chains from a single sample sequenced in a study of T cell responses to AZD1222 COVID-19 vaccine. TCRdb's copy holds only in-frame clones and misses some; the assay was immunoSEQ multiplex PCR. Here the sample spans approximately 160,000 clones, around 88% being singletons. This specimen consisted of peripheral blood, obtained on day 0 of AZD1222 vaccination. Receptors were obtained from an adult in good health.

The chain couples TRBV11-3 to TRBJ2-1, with D unresolved. Deletions cut 1 base from V and 5 bases from J, with 12 bases between. Germline lookup yields CDR1 SGHNT and CDR2 YENEEA. The CDR3 loop spans 15 amino acids. Written as DNA, the CDR3 is TGTGCCAGCAGCTTAGGGGCGGCATTCGACAATGAGCAGTTCTTC. It encodes CASSLGAAFDNEQFF.

With respect to this clone: Other nucleotide sequences from this sample produce the same CDR3. The V gene is TRBV27, the J gene TRBJ1-6; TRBD1 matches 8 bases. The CDR3 is 14 residues long. Germline V CDR1 and CDR2: MNHEY, SMNVEV (reference sequence). The junction had 1 base not matched to a gene; V was cut back by 3 bases and J by 6 bases. The CDR3 DNA reads as TGTGCCAGCAGTTTGGGACAGGTTAATTCACCCCTCCACTTT. Translation gives CASSLGQVNSPLHF.

The chain recombines TRBV9 with TRBJ2-7; perhaps TRBD1 as D (5 bases). The CDR3 is 15 residues long. Germline V lookup: CDR1 SGDLS, CDR2 YYNGEE. The germline V and J ends were trimmed by 3 bases and 3 bases, with 16 bases remaining between them. The DNA for the CDR3 is TGTGCCAGCAGCGGCAGGGCGGCTTATATCTACGAGCAGTACTTC. Protein sequence: CASSGRAAYIYEQYF.

This clone was detected once. CDR3 in amino acids: CACTRDASTDTQYF. CDR3 bases: TGTGCCTGTACCCGGGACGCTAGCACAGATACGCAGTATTTT. The chain combines TRBV30 with TRBJ2-3; D is tentatively TRBD1 or TRBD2 (5 bases each). V lost 6 bases and J 0 bases, leaving 13 bases between the germline ends. There are 14 residues in the CDR3. The germline V gene encodes CDR1 GTSNPN and CDR2 SVGIG (reference sequence).

This rearrangement joins TRBV6-5 to TRBJ1-1; D gene unclear. The germline gives CDR1 MNHEY, CDR2 SVGAGI. This CDR3 has 12 residues. Trimming cost V 5 bases and J 9 bases, with 13 bases left between them. CDR3 nucleotides: TGTGCCAGCAGTAACCCGGGCATGAAAGCTTTCTTT. Protein sequence: CASSNPGMKAFF.

This clone turned up a few times. The chain has TRBV10-3 and TRBJ2-3; the match to TRBD2 covers 12 bases. V shed 4 bases and J 5 bases; nucleotides not matched to a gene: 4. This CDR3 comprises 15 residues. CDR1 is ENHRY and CDR2 is SYGVKD in the germline V gene. CDR3 protein: CAISGLAGDKDTQYF. For the CDR3, the DNA is TGTGCCATCAGTGGACTAGCGGGAGACAAAGATACGCAGTATTTT.

The chain recombines TRBV11-3 with TRBJ2-1, with 12 bases lining up with TRBD2. Per the germline V gene, CDR1 is SGHNT and CDR2 is YENEEA. CDR3 length: 15 residues. V gave up 5 bases and J gave up 5 bases; unmatched junction bases: 4. Written as DNA, the CDR3 is TGTGCCAGCAGCCTAGCGGGAGGGCCTAACAATGAGCAGTTCTTC. Its translation is CASSLAGGPNNEQFF.

The chain recombines TRBV6-5 with TRBJ2-7, with 9 bases matching TRBD1. CDR1 is MNHEY, CDR2 SVGAGI, per germline. Losses at the gene ends were 7 bases for V and 1 base for J; bases not matched to a gene: 8. CDR3 length: 15 residues. In DNA form, the CDR3 reads TGTGCCAGCAACCCTCCGGGACAGGGATCCTACGAGCAGTACTTC. Protein product: CASNPPGQGSYEQYF.

This chain links TRBV11-3 with TRBJ2-5; perhaps TRBD2 as D (6 bases). The germline V and J ends were trimmed by 5 bases and 5 bases, with 15 bases remaining between them. The CDR3 sequence is 14 residues long. Germline V lookup: CDR1 SGHNT, CDR2 YENEEA. The CDR3 coding sequence is TGTGCCAGCAGCCCCTATCGGGGGAGGGAGACCCAGTACTTC. It specifies CASSPYRGRETQYF.

The J gene is TRBJ1-5, the V gene TRBV6-5; perhaps TRBD1 as D (5 bases). Germline assignment: CDR1 MNHEY and CDR2 SVGAGI. This CDR3 spans 15 amino acids. The V end was cut by 7 bases, the J end by 0 bases, with 13 bases between. The CDR3 spells CASTRDSYSNQPQHF. DNA of the CDR3: TGTGCCAGCACCCGAGACAGTTATAGCAATCAGCCCCAGCATTTT.

The rearrangement joins TRBV21-1 to TRBJ2-1. TRBV21-1 is a pseudogene locus. The CDR3 consists of 16 residues. CDR3 in amino acids: CASSKWWVSSYNEQFF. The CDR3 DNA reads as TGTGCCAGCAGCAAATGGTGGGTGAGCTCCTACAATGAGCAGTTCTTC.

The chain links TRBV7-3 to TRBJ1-1; a weak D match, TRBD1 (5 bases). Germline values: CDR1 SGHTA, CDR2 FQGTGA. The ends were cut back, 0 bases at V and 0 bases at J, with 14 bases in the middle. The CDR3 sequence is 17 residues long. The CDR3 coding sequence is TGTGCCAGCAGCTTAACGGGGACGGTTACCCTGAACACTGAAGCTTTCTTT. This codes for CASSLTGTVTLNTEAFF.

There are a few counts of this clone. The rearrangement links TRBV27 to TRBJ2-1, with TRBD2 identical over 7 bases. The germline gives CDR1 MNHEY, CDR2 SMNVEV (reference sequence). V lost 8 bases, J lost 4 bases, and 8 bases stayed unmatched. This CDR3 is 14 amino acids long. CDR3 sequence: CASVRAGLYNEQFF. The DNA of the CDR3 is TGTGCCAGCGTGAGAGCGGGGCTATACAATGAGCAGTTCTTC.